This paragraph reports one T cell receptor beta chain. Its matching antigen is unknown. The CDR3 runs to 14 residues. V was cut by 0 bases and J by 0 bases, with 5 bases left in between. Germline V gene data show CDR1 as LGHNT and CDR2 as FRNRAP. The data were taken from a study of identical twins. Study-level results: Zero-insertion analyses might be partly confounded by invariant T cells like MAIT and iNKT.

TCRdb called the 5' RACE reads again in MiXCR, with one record for every CDR3 protein. The sample has more than 600,000 distinct CDR3 sequences, roughly 18% seen once. This sample was shared with a second study, whose subject was T cells expressing NK-cell markers.

V is TRBV12-5 and J is TRBJ1-1; D not resolved. The receptor's source is a young woman in good health. Sequences were obtained from PBMCs. CDR3 sequence (DNA): TGTGCTAGTGGTTTGGTACCCATGAACACTGAAGCTTTCTTT. It yields the protein CASGLVPMNTEAFF.